The 29 T cell receptor beta chains presented below share a single source sample, sequenced in a study of cytotoxic CD8 clonotypes in ibrutinib-treated CLL. The method was immunoSEQ multiplex PCR; TCRdb's version includes in-frame clones alone and lacks a portion of them. The sample holds roughly 250,000 clones; 70% are singletons and the top ten take 15%. The source material was PBMCs, sampled after 24 months of ibrutinib treatment. The receptors derive from a human donor with chronic lymphocytic leukemia.

This chain connects TRBV6-1 to TRBJ1-5; D remains unclear. The CDR3 sequence is 13 residues long. The germline V gene encodes CDR1 MNHNS and CDR2 SASEGT. Trimming cost V 2 bases and J 4 bases, with 6 bases left between them. The CDR3 bases are TGTGCCAGCAGTGAATTTGGGAATCAGCCCCAGCATTTT. It yields the protein CASSEFGNQPQHF.

This clone was detected only a few times. This chain uses TRBV27 with TRBJ2-7; 7 bases line up with TRBD2. Germline CDR1 is MNHEY and CDR2 is SMNVEV (reference sequence). The J segment lost 0 bases and the V segment lost 7 bases, leaving 3 bases of the junction unmatched. The CDR3 loop spans 13 amino acids. This CDR3 reads CASIGLVSYEQYF. The DNA for the CDR3 is TGTGCCAGCATAGGACTAGTCTCCTACGAGCAGTACTTC.

The gene calls are TRBV6-6 and TRBJ2-1, with 8 bases identical to TRBD2. The CDR3 consists of 13 residues. J gave up 13 bases and V 1 base, and 6 bases lay outside the gene matches. The V gene's germline CDR1 is MNHNY and CDR2 SVGAGI (reference sequence). The CDR3 sequence is CASSYYGRDGQFF. The CDR3 DNA follows: TGTGCCAGCAGTTACTACGGGAGGGATGGTCAGTTCTTC.

This sequence joins TRBV19 and TRBJ1-4; no reliable D call. Per the germline V gene, CDR1 is LNHDA and CDR2 is SQIVND (reference sequence). V was pared by 7 bases and J by 8 bases, with 11 bases between. CDR3 size: 12 residues. The CDR3 coding sequence is TGTGCCAGTACGGTTCGGGGAGAAAAACTGTTTTTT. Protein: CASTVRGEKLFF.

This clone was picked up one time. This chain links TRBV10-3 with TRBJ2-3; TRBD1 matches at 11 bases. The J segment lost 4 bases and the V segment lost 8 bases, leaving 20 bases of the junction unmatched. Germline V gene data show CDR1 as ENHRY and CDR2 as SYGVKD. The CDR3 runs 19 residues. The CDR3 DNA reads TGTGCCATCGGGAGGGGACAAGGGACAGGGGGGCGGTCAGCAGATACGCAGTATTTT. Amino acids: CAIGRGQGTGGRSADTQYF.

In its sample, this clone was seen a few times. The chain combines TRBV6-1 with TRBJ2-7; D ambiguous. Germline V gene lookup returns CDR1 MNHNS and CDR2 SASEGT. The CDR3 length is 11 residues. Trimming removed 6 bases at V and 4 bases at J, with 7 bases between. The CDR3 bases are TGTGCCAGCAGCCACTCGTACGAGCAGTACTTC. Its protein product is CASSHSYEQYF.

J is TRBJ2-7 and V is TRBV30; 11 positions agree with TRBD1. Trimming cost V 4 bases and J 3 bases; bases outside gene matches: 5. The CDR3 sequence is 14 residues long. The germline CDR1 and CDR2 sequences are GTSNPN and SVGIG (reference sequence). Here the CDR3 reads CAWTWDRGGYEQYF. The CDR3 DNA reads TGTGCCTGGACCTGGGACAGGGGGGGCTACGAGCAGTACTTC.

The sample holds a few counts of this clone. The chain employs TRBV27 and TRBJ1-5, with D hard to call. Per the germline V gene, CDR1 is MNHEY and CDR2 is SMNVEV (reference sequence). V lost 5 bases, J lost 4 bases, and 9 bases lay in between. There are 13 residues in the CDR3. The CDR3 loop is CASSGRSNQPQHF. CDR3 coding DNA: TGTGCCAGCAGTGGTCGCTCAAATCAGCCCCAGCATTTT.

The CDR3 sequence is CASSDIGTATGANVLTF. The CDR3 coding sequence is TGTGCCAGCAGTGATATAGGGACGGCGACTGGGGCCAACGTCCTGACTTTC. The V gene is TRBV25-1, the J gene TRBJ2-6; either TRBD1 or TRBD2 may supply D (5 bases each). Per germline, CDR1 MGHDK and CDR2 SYGVNS. The CDR3 contains 17 residues. The V end was cut by 3 bases, the J end by 2 bases, with 14 bases between.

This rearrangement joins TRBV30 to TRBJ2-7; D tentatively fits TRBD1 or TRBD2 (6 bases each). The germline V gene has CDR1 GTSNPN and CDR2 SVGIG (reference sequence). The length of the CDR3 is 13 residues. V was pared by 5 bases and J by 1 base, with 12 bases between. CDR3 nucleotide sequence: TGTGCCTGGGAAAGGGGGACTTCCTACGAGCAGTACTTC. Residues: CAWERGTSYEQYF. The full variable domain, with the rest looked up from reference TRBV30 and TRBJ2-7, is SQTIHQWPATLVQPVGSPLSLECTVEGTSNPNLYWYRQAAGRGLQLLFYSVGIGQISSEVPQNLSASRPQDRQFILSSKKLLLSDSGFYLCAWERGTSYEQYFGPGTRLTVT.

This clone appeared a single time. The rearrangement links TRBV7-3 to TRBJ2-1; TRBD2 matches at 11 bases. This CDR3 has 19 amino acids. J was trimmed by 6 bases and V by 5 bases; bases with no gene match: 18. In germline, CDR1 is SGHTA, CDR2 FQGTGA. CDR3 region: CASSRKGTGFSGRGNEQFF. The DNA of the CDR3 is TGTGCCAGCAGCAGAAAAGGGACAGGGTTTAGCGGGAGGGGCAATGAGCAGTTCTTC.

The V call is TRBV19, the J call TRBJ2-3; the match to TRBD1 covers 9 bases. The trim removed 1 base at V and 1 base at J, leaving 6 bases unmatched. Germline V gives CDR1 LNHDA, CDR2 SQIVND (reference sequence). The length of the CDR3 is 17 residues. CDR3 loop: CASSIVLGQGGTDTQYF. In DNA form, the CDR3 reads TGTGCCAGTAGTATAGTCTTGGGACAGGGTGGCACAGATACGCAGTATTTT.

The chain links TRBV11-2 to TRBJ2-5; weak D call: TRBD1 (5 bases). CDR1 and CDR2 (germline): SGHAT, FQNNGV. The CDR3 length is 17 residues. V gave up 2 bases and J gave up 0 bases, with 16 bases separating them. This CDR3 reads CASSLRRVVGYQETQYF. The CDR3, as DNA: TGTGCCAGCAGCTTACGCAGGGTGGTGGGGTACCAAGAGACCCAGTACTTC. Based on the CDR3 plus reference TRBV11-2 and TRBJ2-5, the full variable domain is EAGVAQSPRYKIIEKRQSVAFWCNPISGHATLYWYQQILGQGPKLLIQFQNNGVVDDSQLPKDRFSAERLKGVDSTLKIQPAKLEDSAVYLCASSLRRVVGYQETQYFGPGTRLLVL.

The sample holds one count of this clone. Here the CDR3 reads CASYPNLNTEAFF. The CDR3 bases are TGTGCCAGCTACCCAAACCTGAACACTGAAGCTTTCTTT. The gene calls are TRBV18 and TRBJ1-1; D is uncertain. The CDR3 runs 13 residues. CDR1 KGHSH and CDR2 LQKENI come from the germline V gene. Trimming shortened V by 7 bases and J by 0 bases, and 9 bases separated the two germline ends.

The chain combines TRBV7-9 with TRBJ2-3; 7 nucleotides align to TRBD2. The junction had 10 bases not matched to a gene; V was cut back by 1 base and J by 3 bases. The CDR3 runs to 17 residues. Per germline, CDR1 SEHNR and CDR2 FQNEAQ (reference sequence). The CDR3 spells CASSLGTAGVLTDTQYF. Here the CDR3 DNA reads TGTGCCAGCAGCTTAGGTACGGCGGGAGTGTTGACAGATACGCAGTATTTT.

This clone was counted a few times. This chain uses TRBV15 with TRBJ1-5; 8 positions match TRBD1. With V trimmed by 1 base and J by 5 bases, 7 bases remained unmatched. CDR1 and CDR2 from the germline V gene are LNHNV and YYDKDF (reference sequence). CDR3 size: 16 residues. This chain's CDR3 is CATSRGTGSGYQPQHF. DNA of the CDR3: TGTGCCACCAGCAGAGGGACAGGGTCGGGCTATCAGCCCCAGCATTTT.

This chain links TRBV29-1 with TRBJ1-1, with no clear D. The CDR3 extends over 12 amino acids. The germline V gene encodes CDR1 SQVTM and CDR2 ANQGSEA. V lost 7 bases to trimming and J lost 4 bases, with 13 bases between them. The CDR3 reads CSAGEIRTEAFF. CDR3 nucleotides: TGCAGCGCTGGGGAAATCCGCACTGAAGCTTTCTTT. Full variable domain (remainder filled in from reference TRBV29-1 and TRBJ1-1): SAVISQKPSRDICQRGTSLTIQCQVDSQVTMMFWYRQQPGQSLTLIATANQGSEATYESGFVIDKFPISRPNLTFSTLTVSNMSPEDSSIYLCSAGEIRTEAFFGQGTRLTVV.

DNA for the CDR3: TGTGCTGCCGGGACAGCCGCCAATCAGCCCCAGCATTTT. Translation gives CAAGTAANQPQHF. The gene calls are TRBV30 and TRBJ1-5; 7 bases are shared with TRBD1. The CDR3 runs 13 residues. Germline lookup yields CDR1 GTSNPN and CDR2 SVGIG (reference sequence). Using reference TRBV30 and TRBJ1-5 for the parts outside the CDR3, the full variable domain is SQTIHQWPATLVQPVGSPLSLECTVEGTSNPNLYWYRQAAGRGLQLLFYSVGIGQISSEVPQNLSASRPQDRQFILSSKKLLLSDSGFYLCAAGTAANQPQHFGDGTRLSIL.

V and J are TRBV29-1 and TRBJ1-3; 9 nucleotides match TRBD1. Per the germline V gene, CDR1 is SQVTM and CDR2 is ANQGSEA. J gave up 4 bases and V 0 bases, and 7 bases lay outside the gene matches. The CDR3 covers 16 residues. CDR3 coding DNA: TGCAGCGTTGAAGACTGGACAGGGGAAGGCGGAAACACCATATATTTT. This encodes CSVEDWTGEGGNTIYF.

The sample holds one count of this clone. V is TRBV27 and J is TRBJ2-1; 8 nucleotides line up with TRBD2. CDR3 length: 16 amino acids. The V segment lost 6 bases and the J segment 4 bases; nucleotides outside the gene matches: 11. CDR1 is MNHEY, CDR2 SMNVEV, per germline (reference sequence). The CDR3 here is CASSLSISGIYNEQFF. The DNA of the CDR3 is TGTGCCAGCAGCCTATCGATTAGCGGGATTTACAATGAGCAGTTCTTC.

The rearrangement joins TRBV6-5 to TRBJ2-7, with no clear D. The germline V and J ends were trimmed by 5 bases and 0 bases, with 8 bases remaining between them. The CDR3 extends over 13 amino acids. In germline, CDR1 is MNHEY, CDR2 SVGAGI. CDR3 DNA sequence: TGTGCCAGCAGTAGTGGCTTCTCCTACGAGCAGTACTTC. This gives the protein CASSSGFSYEQYF.

This chain connects TRBV9 to TRBJ2-7, with 10 bases fitting TRBD2. In germline, CDR1 is SGDLS, CDR2 YYNGEE. The CDR3 totals 16 residues. V lost 3 bases to trimming and J lost 3 bases; unmatched junction nucleotides: 9. The CDR3 is CASSARGTSASYEQYF. CDR3 DNA sequence: TGTGCCAGCAGCGCGCGCGGGACTAGCGCAAGCTACGAGCAGTACTTC.

The chain employs TRBV4-2 and TRBJ2-4; perhaps TRBD1 as D (6 bases). This CDR3 is 17 amino acids long. Per germline, CDR1 LGHNA and CDR2 YNFKEQ. The germline V and J ends were trimmed by 0 bases and 0 bases, with 12 bases remaining between them. CDR3 in amino acids: CASSQEGTTQAKNIQYF. As DNA, the CDR3 is TGTGCCAGCAGCCAAGAAGGGACAACCCAAGCCAAAAACATTCAGTACTTC.

The rearrangement links TRBV25-1 to TRBJ1-4, with TRBD1 matching over 9 bases. Germline V gene data show CDR1 as MGHDK and CDR2 as SYGVNS. The CDR3 loop spans 15 amino acids. Unmatched junction bases numbered 8, after V lost 5 bases and J lost 7 bases. The CDR3 loop is CASSPPGQGSEKLFF. The CDR3 DNA follows: TGTGCCAGCAGTCCACCGGGACAGGGAAGTGAAAAACTGTTTTTT.

This clone has more than one count but fewer than ten. The chain is built from TRBV14 and TRBJ2-3, with 12 bases that match TRBD2. With 4 bases clipped from V and 0 bases from J, the junction kept 2 bases outside the gene matches. The CDR3 sequence is 16 residues long. The germline V gene encodes CDR1 SGHDN and CDR2 FVKESK. CDR3 coding DNA: TGTGCCAGCAGCCGGACTAGCGGGGCTAGCACAGATACGCAGTATTTT. Translation gives CASSRTSGASTDTQYF.

The gene calls are TRBV11-3 and TRBJ2-5, with TRBD2 identical over 9 bases. This CDR3 has 15 residues. The germline V gene encodes CDR1 SGHNT and CDR2 YENEEA. V was clipped by 2 bases and J by 5 bases; unmatched bases: 6. The CDR3 spells CASSLSGRTVETQYF. The CDR3 DNA reads as TGTGCCAGCAGCTTAAGCGGGAGGACTGTGGAGACCCAGTACTTC. Combining the CDR3 with reference TRBV11-3 and TRBJ2-5 gives the whole variable domain EAGVVQSPRYKIIEKKQPVAFWCNPISGHNTLYWYLQNLGQGPELLIRYENEEAVDDSQLPKDRFSAERLKGVDSTLKIQPAELGDSAVYLCASSLSGRTVETQYFGPGTRLLVL.

Points on this clone: Within the sample, other DNA sequences also encode this same CDR3. The genes are TRBV7-9 and TRBJ2-5; 10 bases are shared with TRBD2. The CDR3 has 14 amino acids. Unmatched junction bases numbered 1, after V lost 4 bases and J lost 2 bases. Germline V gene sequence: CDR1 SEHNR, CDR2 FQNEAQ (reference sequence). The CDR3: CASSSTSGQETQYF. In DNA, the CDR3 is TGTGCCAGCAGCTCGACTAGCGGGCAAGAGACCCAGTACTTC.

The sample holds a few counts of this clone. The V and J genes are TRBV6-5 and TRBJ2-4, with 9 bases identical to TRBD1. This CDR3 contains 14 residues. Germline-derived CDR1 and CDR2 are MNHEY and SVGAGI. The V segment lost 4 bases and the J segment 6 bases; nucleotides outside the gene matches: 4. DNA of the CDR3: TGTGCCAGCAGTTCCCCGGGACAGGGAAACATTCAGTACTTC. It encodes CASSSPGQGNIQYF.

J is TRBJ2-7 and V is TRBV25-1; 10 nucleotides agree with TRBD2. CDR3 size: 15 residues. Losses at the gene ends were 4 bases for V and 1 base for J; bases not matched to a gene: 4. Germline CDR1 and CDR2: MGHDK and SYGVNS. CDR3: CASSAWTSGSYEQYF. The DNA for the CDR3 is TGTGCCAGCAGTGCCTGGACTAGCGGATCCTACGAGCAGTACTTC.